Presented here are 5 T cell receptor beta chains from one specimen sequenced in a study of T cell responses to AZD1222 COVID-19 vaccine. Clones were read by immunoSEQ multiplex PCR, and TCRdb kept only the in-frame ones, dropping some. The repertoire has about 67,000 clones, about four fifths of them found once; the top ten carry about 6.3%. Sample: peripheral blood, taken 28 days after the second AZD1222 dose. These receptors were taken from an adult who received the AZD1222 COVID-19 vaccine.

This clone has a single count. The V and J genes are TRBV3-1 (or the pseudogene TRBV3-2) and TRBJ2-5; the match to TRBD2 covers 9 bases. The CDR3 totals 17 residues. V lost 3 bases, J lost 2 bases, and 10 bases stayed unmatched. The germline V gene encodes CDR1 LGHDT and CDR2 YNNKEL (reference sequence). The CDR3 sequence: CASSHSQGGGAQETQYF. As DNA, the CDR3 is TGTGCCAGCAGCCACTCCCAGGGCGGGGGGGCTCAAGAGACCCAGTACTTC.

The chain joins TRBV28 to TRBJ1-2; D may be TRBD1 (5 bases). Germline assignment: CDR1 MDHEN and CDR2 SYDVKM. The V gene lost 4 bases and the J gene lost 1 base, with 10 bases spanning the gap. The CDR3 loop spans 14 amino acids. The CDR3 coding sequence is TGTGCCAGCAGTTCCAGGGAGCGTAACTATGGCTACACCTTC. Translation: CASSSRERNYGYTF.

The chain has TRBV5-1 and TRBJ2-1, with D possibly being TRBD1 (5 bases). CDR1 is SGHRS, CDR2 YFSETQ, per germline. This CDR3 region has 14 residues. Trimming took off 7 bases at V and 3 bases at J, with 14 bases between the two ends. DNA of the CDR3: TGCGCCAGCGTCAGGGAACCTAACTACAATGAGCAGTTCTTC. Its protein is CASVREPNYNEQFF.

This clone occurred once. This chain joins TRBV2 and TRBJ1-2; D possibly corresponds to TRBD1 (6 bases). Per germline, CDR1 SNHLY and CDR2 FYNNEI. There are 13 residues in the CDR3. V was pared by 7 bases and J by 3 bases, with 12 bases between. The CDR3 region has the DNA TGTGCCAGCACTTTGAGGGGGGACTATGGCTACACCTTC. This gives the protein CASTLRGDYGYTF.

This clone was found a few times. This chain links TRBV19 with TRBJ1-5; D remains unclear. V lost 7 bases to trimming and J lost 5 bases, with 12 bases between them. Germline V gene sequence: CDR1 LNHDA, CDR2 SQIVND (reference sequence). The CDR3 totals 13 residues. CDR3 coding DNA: TGTGCCAGTAACTCTGACCGGGATCAGCCCCAGCATTTT. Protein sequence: CASNSDRDQPQHF.